The rows below give T cell receptor delta chains drawn from one sample of a study of γδ T cells in repeated Plasmodium falciparum infection. TCRdb re-processed the multiplex PCR reads using CATT. The sample consists of tens of thousands of delta-chain clones, roughly 1.5% of them appearing once. The sequencing input was gamma-delta T cells from blood. These receptor sequences come from a pool of human donors (malaria-infected and uninfected, not separated). CDR3s include the opening cysteine and the closing phenylalanine or tryptophan. A D gene is named only where the DNA matches it firmly. Clone size is given as once, few, many, or a class for an expanded clone.

size,D,J,V,CDR3,DNA
many,-,TRDJ1,TRDV1,CALGYYYRSLLSYTDKLIF,TGTGCTCTTGGGTACTACTATCGGTCTTTGCTCTCGTACACCGATAAACTCATCTTT
medium-sized,TRDD3,TRDJ1,TRDV1,CALVVTGAGSTDKLIF,TGTGCTCTTGTAGTAACTGGGGCCGGGAGCACCGATAAACTCATCTTT
many,-,TRDJ1,TRAV29/DV5,CAASHSGSGTDKLIF,TGTGCAGCAAGCCACTCGGGGTCCGGAACCGATAAACTCATCTTT
many,TRDD3,TRDJ1,TRDV1,CALGVRDSTLGYAHPTDKLIF,TGTGCCCTTGGGGTCCGTGATTCCACCCTCGGATACGCACACCCCACCGATAAACTCATCTTT
many,TRDD3,TRDJ1,TRDV2,CACDLLTFEKTGGYVPDKLIF,TGTGCCTGTGACCTCTTGACATTTGAAAAGACTGGGGGATACGTTCCCGATAAACTCATCTTT
many,TRDD3,TRDJ1,TRDV1,CALGGTAVAVLGRGDKLIF,TGTGCTCTTGGGGGAACTGCAGTAGCTGTACTGGGGCGGGGCGATAAACTCATCTTT
many,TRDD3,TRDJ1,TRDV1,CALGPRNLHTVGDTVGKLIF,TGTGCTCTTGGGCCGAGAAACCTTCACACAGTGGGGGATACGGTTGGTAAACTCATCTTT
medium-sized,TRDD3,TRDJ1,TRDV1,CALGGAHGLGDTRGADKLIF,TGTGCTCTTGGGGGAGCCCATGGGTTGGGGGATACAAGAGGTGCCGATAAACTCATCTTT
many,-,TRDJ3,TRDV1,CALGENLVSWDARQMFF,TGTGCTCTTGGGGAAAACCTCGTCTCCTGGGACGCCCGACAGATGTTTTTC
medium-sized,-,TRDJ1,TRDV1,CALGDPSGGIRLIF,TGTGCTCTTGGGGACCCTAGTGGCGGAATTAGACTCATCTTT
medium-sized,TRDD3,TRDJ1,TRDV3,CAQRSWGDDKLIF,TGTGCCCAAAGGAGCTGGGGGGACGATAAACTCATCTTT